Following are 30 T cell receptor beta chains from one sample sequenced in a study of shared clonotypes between healthy human individuals. The assay was immunoSEQ multiplex PCR, and TCRdb's table has in-frame clones only and misses some. The sample lists about 2.4 million clones, 93% seen once, with about 0.39% in the top ten. The sample consisted of naive CD4+ T cells from PBMCs. Sample subset: CD45RA+ positively selected. The receptors originated from a man younger than 35 in good health. Some clones in this sample may be carry-over from other donors' samples.

This chain connects TRBV5-6 to TRBJ2-3, with D perhaps TRBD2 (5 bases). This CDR3 has 15 amino acids. V was cut by 4 bases and J by 5 bases, with 17 bases left in between. CDR1 and CDR2 from the germline V gene are SGHDT and YYEEEE. The CDR3 region has the DNA TGTGCCAGCAGCGCCATAGGTGCGGCGGGAGATACGCAGTATTTT. Translation: CASSAIGAAGDTQYF. The entire variable domain, with the rest obtained from reference TRBV5-6 and TRBJ2-3, is as follows: DAGVTQSPTHLIKTRGQQVTLRCSPKSGHDTVSWYQQALGQGPQFIFQYYEEEERQRGNFPDRFSGHQFPNYSSELNVNALLLGDSALYLCASSAIGAAGDTQYFGPGTRLTVL.

V gene TRBV7-9 combines with J gene TRBJ2-5, with 8 bases fitting TRBD1. The closer fit of TRBJ2-7 to the DNA end suggests the J call may be wrong. The CDR3 loop spans 14 amino acids. Germline CDR1 is SEHNR and CDR2 is FQNEAQ (reference sequence). CDR3 DNA sequence: TGTGCCAGCAGCCCAGACAGGGGCATATTCGAGCAGTACTTC. This gives the protein CASSPDRGIFEQYF.

V gene TRBV5-1 combines with J gene TRBJ1-3; 7 positions agree with TRBD1. This CDR3 is 19 amino acids long. Trimming removed 2 bases from V and 0 bases from J; junction bases left unmatched: 14. The V gene's germline CDR1 is SGHRS and CDR2 YFSETQ. CDR3 loop: CASSFTGAQGGNSGNTIYF. In nucleotides, the CDR3 is TGCGCCAGCAGCTTCACCGGTGCTCAAGGGGGCAACTCTGGAAACACCATATATTTT.

The V and J genes are TRBV5-1 and TRBJ2-3, with 8 positions matching TRBD1. CDR1 and CDR2 from the germline V gene are SGHRS and YFSETQ. This CDR3 comprises 14 residues. J gave up 4 bases and V 4 bases, and 5 bases lay outside the gene matches. As DNA, the CDR3 is TGCGCCAGCAGCCTGCGGACAGGGCCAGATACGCAGTATTTT. It is translated as CASSLRTGPDTQYF.

The genes are TRBV5-1 and TRBJ2-3, with D tentatively TRBD1 (6 bases). CDR3 size: 14 residues. Per the germline V gene, CDR1 is SGHRS and CDR2 is YFSETQ. The V gene lost 0 bases and the J gene lost 6 bases, with 11 bases spanning the gap. Here the CDR3 reads CASSLEAGADTQYF. The DNA of the CDR3 is TGCGCCAGCAGCTTGGAGGCAGGGGCGGATACGCAGTATTTT.

The chain uses TRBV28 and TRBJ2-1; 8 nucleotides align to TRBD1. The CDR3 consists of 17 residues. V shed 4 bases and J 5 bases; nucleotides not matched to a gene: 13. CDR1 MDHEN and CDR2 SYDVKM come from the germline V gene. The CDR3 reads CASSSRAGQGSHNEQFF. CDR3 in DNA: TGTGCCAGCAGTTCCAGGGCCGGACAGGGATCACACAATGAGCAGTTCTTC.

The chain uses TRBV5-1 and TRBJ2-3, with 7 positions matching TRBD1. After removal of 8 bases from V and 0 bases from J, the junction contained 9 bases not matched to a gene. There are 15 residues in the CDR3. Looked up from germline, CDR1 is SGHRS and CDR2 is YFSETQ. In nucleotides, the CDR3 is TGCGCCAGTTTTCCCCTGACAGGGAGCACAGATACGCAGTATTTT. It codes for CASFPLTGSTDTQYF.

In its sample, this clone was seen once. Other DNA sequences within the sample encode an identical CDR3. The J gene is TRBJ2-6, the V gene TRBV6-1; D ambiguous. The CDR3 contains 13 residues. Trimming took 6 bases from V and 4 from J, leaving 7 bases between them. Germline V lookup: CDR1 MNHNS, CDR2 SASEGT. CDR3 in amino acids: CASSPLGANVLTF. CDR3 nucleotide sequence: TGTGCCAGCAGCCCTTTGGGGGCCAACGTCCTGACTTTC.

The chain carries TRBV30 and TRBJ1-2, with TRBD1 as a possible D gene (6 bases). This CDR3 comprises 12 residues. Germline CDR1 reads GTSNPN; CDR2 reads SVGIG (reference sequence). Deletions cut 0 bases from V and 8 bases from J, with 10 bases between. CDR3 in amino acids: CAWSVGAGGYTF. The CDR3 DNA reads as TGTGCCTGGAGTGTGGGGGCGGGAGGCTACACCTTC.

This chain connects TRBV6-5 to TRBJ2-7, with D possibly being TRBD1 or TRBD2 (5 bases each). The CDR3 runs to 15 residues. Per the germline V gene, CDR1 is MNHEY and CDR2 is SVGAGI. The V end lost 6 bases, the J end lost 6 bases, and 21 bases lay between the germline ends. The CDR3 is CASRSPGQASLEQYF. CDR3 DNA sequence: TGTGCCAGCAGATCCCCGGGGCAGGCGTCCCTCGAGCAGTACTTC.

The rearrangement links TRBV5-1 to TRBJ2-7; TRBD2 aligns across 12 bases. The germline gives CDR1 SGHRS, CDR2 YFSETQ. The trim removed 5 bases at V and 7 bases at J, leaving 10 bases unmatched. The CDR3 has 15 residues. The CDR3 DNA is TGCGCCAGCAGTTACGGACTAGCGGGGACTGGGGAGCAGTACTTC. It yields the protein CASSYGLAGTGEQYF.

The chain's CDR3 is CASSLVNRAAEKLFF. CDR3 nucleotide sequence: TGTGCCAGCAGCTTAGTAAACAGGGCGGCGGAAAAACTGTTTTTT. The chain uses TRBV7-2 and TRBJ1-4, with D possibly TRBD1 on 6 matching bases. The CDR3 is made up of 15 amino acids. Germline-derived CDR1 and CDR2 are SGHTA and FQGNSA. Trimming shortened V by 1 base and J by 8 bases, and 14 bases separated the two germline ends.

As for this clone: The same CDR3 is also encoded by other DNA sequences in this sample. The chain links TRBV15 to TRBJ2-7; D might be TRBD1 (6 bases). The germline V gene has CDR1 LNHNV and CDR2 YYDKDF (reference sequence). Trimming stripped 0 bases from V and 6 bases from J, with 6 bases between. The CDR3 covers 12 residues. The CDR3: CATSRDRGEQYF. The CDR3 DNA sequence: TGTGCCACCAGCAGAGACAGGGGCGAGCAGTACTTC.

V and J are TRBV5-4 and TRBJ2-2; the D gene is possibly TRBD1 (6 bases). The length of the CDR3 is 15 residues. The V end was cut by 1 base, the J end by 5 bases, with 12 bases between. Germline V gene data show CDR1 as SGHNT and CDR2 as YYREEE (reference sequence). The CDR3 reads CASSLPRGGTGELFF. For the CDR3, the DNA is TGTGCCAGCAGCTTGCCCAGGGGTGGTACCGGGGAGCTGTTTTTT. Variable domain in full (rest from reference TRBV5-4 and TRBJ2-2): ETGVTQSPTHLIKTRGQQVTLRCSSQSGHNTVSWYQQALGQGPQFIFQYYREEENGRGNFPPRFSGLQFPNYSSELNVNALELDDSALYLCASSLPRGGTGELFFGEGSRLTVL.

The rearrangement uses TRBV18 and TRBJ2-1; no firm D call. This CDR3 comprises 15 residues. V lost 5 bases and J 0 bases, leaving 11 bases between the germline ends. The V gene's germline CDR1 is KGHSH and CDR2 LQKENI. This chain's CDR3 is CASSYSDLSYNEQFF. CDR3 in DNA: TGTGCCAGCTCATATTCGGATCTCTCCTACAATGAGCAGTTCTTC.

This chain connects TRBV7-9 to TRBJ1-3; D gene uncertain. Germline assignment: CDR1 SEHNR and CDR2 FQNEAQ (reference sequence). This CDR3 has 16 residues. V was pared by 4 bases and J by 2 bases, with 15 bases between. The CDR3 region has the DNA TGTGCCAGCAGCTCCAGAGGGAGGGCTCCTGGAAACACCATATATTTT. This translates into CASSSRGRAPGNTIYF.

The J gene is TRBJ2-2, the V gene TRBV18; D remains ambiguous. CDR3 length equals 13 residues. Germline values: CDR1 KGHSH, CDR2 LQKENI. V lost 1 base and J 7 bases, leaving 7 bases between the germline ends. This CDR3 reads CASSPLVDGELFF. The CDR3 DNA reads as TGTGCCAGCTCACCACTCGTAGACGGGGAGCTGTTTTTT. Combining the CDR3 with reference TRBV18 and TRBJ2-2 gives the whole variable domain NAGVMQNPRHLVRRRGQEARLRCSPMKGHSHVYWYRQLPEEGLKFMVYLQKENIIDESGMPKERFSAEFPKEGPSILRIQQVVRGDSAAYFCASSPLVDGELFFGEGSRLTVL.

The sample holds one count of this clone. This chain links TRBV5-6 with TRBJ2-6; a weak D match, TRBD1 (6 bases). The CDR3 loop spans 15 amino acids. V lost 6 bases, J lost 1 base, and 11 bases lay in between. Germline V gene lookup returns CDR1 SGHDT and CDR2 YYEEEE. CDR3 DNA sequence: TGTGCCAGCACCCAGGGGTGGTCTGGGGCCAACGTCCTGACTTTC. This gives the protein CASTQGWSGANVLTF.

The genes are TRBV29-1 and TRBJ1-2; 7 nucleotides match TRBD1. V shed 7 bases and J 8 bases; nucleotides not matched to a gene: 7. The CDR3 consists of 11 residues. In germline, CDR1 is SQVTM, CDR2 ANQGSEA. DNA of the CDR3: TGCAGCGGGTCAACAGGGGTAGGCTACACCTTC. Protein: CSGSTGVGYTF.

This chain uses TRBV9 with TRBJ2-3, with 7 bases that match TRBD1. V shed 4 bases and J 0 bases; nucleotides not matched to a gene: 8. Germline assignment: CDR1 SGDLS and CDR2 YYNGEE. The length of the CDR3 is 16 residues. CDR3 loop: CASSPQGVPSTDTQYF. The CDR3 nucleotides are TGTGCCAGCAGCCCCCAGGGGGTTCCTAGCACAGATACGCAGTATTTT.

V is TRBV28 and J is TRBJ1-4; the match to TRBD1 covers 11 bases. The J segment lost 8 bases and the V segment lost 6 bases, leaving 5 bases of the junction unmatched. Germline CDR1 reads MDHEN; CDR2 reads SYDVKM. This CDR3 has 14 amino acids. The CDR3 sequence: CASRDRDRGEKLFF. DNA of the CDR3: TGTGCCAGCAGAGACCGGGACAGGGGGGAAAAACTGTTTTTT. The variable domain in full, completed from reference TRBV28 and TRBJ1-4, reads DVKVTQSSRYLVKRTGEKVFLECVQDMDHENMFWYRQDPGLGLRLIYFSYDVKMKEKGDIPEGYSVSREKKERFSLILESASTNQTSMYLCASRDRDRGEKLFFGSGTQLSVL.

V usage is TRBV6-5 and J usage is TRBJ2-7; 7 nucleotides line up with TRBD2. Germline trimming cut 2 bases from V and 4 bases from J; bases unmatched to any gene: 5. The CDR3 consists of 14 residues. CDR1 is MNHEY, CDR2 SVGAGI, per germline. In DNA form, the CDR3 reads TGTGCCAGCAGTTACGGCGGGAGTAAGTACGAGCAGTACTTC. It encodes CASSYGGSKYEQYF.

The CDR3: CSVTTGGAGTDTQYF. The CDR3 coding sequence is TGCAGCGTGACTACAGGGGGCGCTGGGACAGATACGCAGTATTTT. The V gene is TRBV29-1, the J gene TRBJ2-3; 9 nucleotides match TRBD1. In germline, CDR1 is SQVTM, CDR2 ANQGSEA. The CDR3 runs 15 residues. V trimming: 6 bases; J trimming: 3 bases; junction bases outside the gene matches: 10.

This chain links TRBV6-5 with TRBJ2-1, with D tentatively TRBD2 (5 bases). Germline CDR1 MNHEY, CDR2 SVGAGI. Trimming took off 2 bases at V and 8 bases at J, with 19 bases between the two ends. The length of the CDR3 is 16 residues. The CDR3 sequence is CASSYRGQEIEDEQFF. The CDR3 nucleotides are TGTGCCAGCAGTTACCGCGGGCAGGAAATAGAGGATGAGCAGTTCTTC.

This chain connects TRBV5-1 to TRBJ1-6; TRBD1 might be the D (5 bases). This CDR3 is 13 amino acids long. The germline gives CDR1 SGHRS, CDR2 YFSETQ. The V end was cut by 0 bases, the J end by 11 bases, with 9 bases between. CDR3 region: CASSLEQAAPLHF. The CDR3 DNA reads as TGCGCCAGCAGCTTGGAACAGGCGGCACCCCTCCACTTT.

This chain connects TRBV5-1 to TRBJ2-7; D possibly corresponds to TRBD1 (6 bases). The V and J ends lost 3 bases and 6 bases respectively, with 19 bases between them. In germline, CDR1 is SGHRS, CDR2 YFSETQ. The CDR3 runs 15 residues. In DNA, the CDR3 is TGCGCCAGCAGCTACATAACAGGGTTCGTAGTCGAGCAGTACTTC. This codes for CASSYITGFVVEQYF.

The chain couples TRBV10-3 to TRBJ2-1, with 10 bases that match TRBD2. This CDR3 has 13 amino acids. CDR1 ENHRY and CDR2 SYGVKD come from the germline V gene. With V trimmed by 3 bases and J by 8 bases, 1 base remained unmatched. The CDR3 reads CAISDSGRYEQFF. The CDR3 coding sequence is TGTGCCATCAGTGATAGCGGGAGGTATGAGCAGTTCTTC.

Details on this clone: Distinct nucleotide sequences in the sample also encode this CDR3. The V and J genes are TRBV5-1 and TRBJ2-1; TRBD2 matches at 7 bases. V was pared by 0 bases and J by 1 base, with 4 bases of the junction left unmatched. This CDR3 region has 16 residues. CDR1 and CDR2 from the germline V gene are SGHRS and YFSETQ. In nucleotides, the CDR3 is TGCGCCAGCAGCTTGGCGGGGGGATTTTCCTACAATGAGCAGTTCTTC. This encodes CASSLAGGFSYNEQFF.

This sequence joins TRBV13 and TRBJ1-1; perhaps TRBD1 as D (5 bases). The V and J ends lost 2 bases and 0 bases respectively, with 16 bases between them. The CDR3 length is 17 residues. Germline CDR1 PRHDT, CDR2 FYEKMQ (reference sequence). The CDR3 DNA follows: TGTGCCAGCAGCTTACTGGGGCACCAAATAATGAACACTGAAGCTTTCTTT. Translation gives CASSLLGHQIMNTEAFF.

This chain connects TRBV25-1 to TRBJ2-5; tentatively, D is TRBD1 or TRBD2 (5 bases each). This CDR3 has 12 residues. Germline lookup yields CDR1 MGHDK and CDR2 SYGVNS. Between the trimmed V and J ends, which lost 5 bases and 13 bases, there was a span of 17 bases. CDR3 sequence (DNA): TGTGCCAGCAGTTCCCACGGGACGTATACGTACTTC. The encoded protein is CASSSHGTYTYF.